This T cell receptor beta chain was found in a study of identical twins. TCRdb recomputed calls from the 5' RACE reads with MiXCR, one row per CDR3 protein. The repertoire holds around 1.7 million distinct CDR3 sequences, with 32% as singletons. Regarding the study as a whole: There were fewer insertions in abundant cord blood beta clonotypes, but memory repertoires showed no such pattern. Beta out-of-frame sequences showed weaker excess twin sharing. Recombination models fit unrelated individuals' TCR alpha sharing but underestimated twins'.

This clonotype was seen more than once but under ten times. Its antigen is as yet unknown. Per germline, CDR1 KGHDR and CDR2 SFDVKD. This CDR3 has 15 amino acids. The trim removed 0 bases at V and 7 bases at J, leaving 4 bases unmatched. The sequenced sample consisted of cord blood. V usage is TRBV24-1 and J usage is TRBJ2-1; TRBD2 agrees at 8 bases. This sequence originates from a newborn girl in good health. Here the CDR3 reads CATSDLERERNEQFF. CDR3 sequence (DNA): TGTGCCACCAGTGATTTGGAGCGGGAGCGAAATGAGCAGTTCTTC.